This T cell receptor (beta chain) was documented in a study of shared clonotypes between healthy human individuals. Broader study findings: Naive subsets generally had larger estimated richness than memory subsets.

Selected positively for CCR7 and CD45RO-negative, naive CD8 cells excluded terminally differentiated effector memory CD45RA+ cells. Germline V gives CDR1 SGHVS, CDR2 FQNEAQ. CDR3 size: 13 residues. The V gene lost 8 bases and the J gene lost 1 base, with 11 bases spanning the gap. The authors ran the assay at deep level. Clones were read by immunoSEQ multiplex PCR, and TCRdb kept only the in-frame ones, dropping some. The sample has millions of clones; around 93% are singletons. With regard to this clone: The antigen is not known.

Sequencing was performed on naive CD8+ T cells from PBMCs. This TCR came from a man younger than 30 in good health. Some clones in this sample may be carry-over from other donors' samples. V and J are TRBV7-8 and TRBJ1-1, with no clear D. In nucleotides, the CDR3 is TGTGCCAGCGGCCAGGAGCCGAACACTGAAGCTTTCTTT. Its translation is CASGQEPNTEAFF.